This TCR beta chain was identified in a study of blood T cell repertoires in COVID-19 (TCRdb year 2020). With regard to the full study: Samples from collaborators originated in the United States, Italy and Spain and spanned both the acute and convalescent phases of COVID-19. The material from the prospective study consisted of cDNA or gDNA derived from T cells, B-cell-depleted T cells, or PBMCs. Deeply sampled blood TCRbeta repertoires from subjects exposed to, actively infected with, or recovered from COVID-19 were included in the dataset. The repertoires were made available in a free public database intended to serve as a resource for research on the immune response to SARS-CoV-2. The samples were drawn from the first 160 participants of the ongoing ImmuneRACE study and from roughly 1,300 subjects provided by 6 global collaborators. A de-identified subject ID, COVID-19 status, age in years and sex were almost always included in the sample metadata. HLA class I and class II types, where available, came from metadata supplied by the sample provider rather than from assay-based typing. Summary of the overall study and its limitations: How much clinical and demographic metadata was included differed by source and by participant, and the metadata was provided uncurated.

V trim: 3 bases; J trim: 8 bases; unmatched bases: 5. Including cysteine and phenylalanine, the CDR3 has 13 amino acids. Left in the record is the CDR3 DNA by itself, 39 bases read in frame from the first base. The germline V gene (reference sequence) provides CDR1 LNHNV and CDR2 YYDKDF. As regards this clone: It has no known antigen specificity. Per-nucleotide qualities are absent, and no much larger clonotype sits a single base away.

Participants in the prospective study were enrolled through a virtual design, were aged about 18 to 90 years, and lived in about two dozen United States geographic areas. In the prospective study, cohorts were assigned on the basis of participant-reported clinical history obtained from a screening survey and a study questionnaire. Mobile phlebotomists in the prospective study collected whole blood, serum and a nasopharyngeal or oropharyngeal swab from every participant. Participants in the prospective study had the option to provide additional blood draws and questionnaires over an approximately 2-month period. Prospective study blood samples were shipped either frozen or at room temperature before DNA extraction. TCRbeta CDR3 regions were amplified from genomic DNA by means of the immunoSEQ Assay, a bias-controlled multiplex PCR. In the authors' own workflow: Within the assay, amplification of reference gene primers was used to estimate how many nucleated cells each sample contained. To quantify the absolute abundance of each unique TCRbeta CDR3 rearrangement, sequence reads were collapsed and filtered. Productive Simpson clonality was computed per sample as the square root of Simpson's diversity index over productive rearrangements. The table was pulled from immuneACCESS by TCRdb, which kept in-frame rearrangements only. Such tables lose some clones; where checked, under half of the loss comes from unresolved V genes, and the rest has no known cause. That table furnishes V, J and clone size, whereas the DNA furnished D and trimming. Within this sample are about 240,000 clones, with around 87% of them counted one time only. The ten most abundant clones make up 2.5% to 3.5% of the sample.

Sequenced sample: PBMCs or T cells enriched from blood (not recorded which). This clonotype was sampled from a woman between 40 and 50 years old with acute COVID-19. The sequence links TRBV15 to TRBJ1-1; the central 8 bases match TRBD1. The bases are TGTGCCACCAGCAGGATCAGGGGGCGGGAAGCTTTCTTT. Its protein is CATSRIRGREAFF.